Each of the 29 T cell receptor beta chains below was sequenced from the same sample in a study of Tregs in tolerant kidney transplant recipients. Produced via immunoSEQ multiplex PCR; TCRdb's table is partial and in-frame only. The sample has 75,000 to 95,000 clones; 85% to 95% are singletons. Sequenced input: CD8+ T cells from blood. The receptors originated from a human donor in good health.

The chain carries TRBV9 and TRBJ2-2, with D perhaps matching TRBD1 (6 bases). Germline CDR1 SGDLS, CDR2 YYNGEE. V shed 3 bases and J shed 3 bases, with 12 bases lying between them. This CDR3 is built from 15 residues. CDR3 residues: CASSGDRSYTGELFF. The CDR3 nucleotides read TGTGCCAGCAGCGGCGACAGGAGTTACACCGGGGAGCTGTTTTTT.

The chain combines TRBV6-1 with TRBJ2-7; D possibly uses TRBD1 or TRBD2 (5 bases each). CDR3 length equals 15 residues. CDR1 and CDR2 from the germline V gene are MNHNS and SASEGT. The V gene lost 2 bases and the J gene lost 4 bases, with 15 bases spanning the gap. The CDR3 bases are TGTGCCAGCAGTGAATTGGCAGGGAGAAGATACGAGCAGTACTTC. Protein product: CASSELAGRRYEQYF.

The rearrangement joins TRBV4-1 to TRBJ2-7; TRBD1 matches 7 bases. CDR3 length: 15 residues. CDR1 is MGHRA and CDR2 is YSYEKL in the germline V gene. Unmatched junction bases numbered 8, after V lost 2 bases and J lost 4 bases. This chain's CDR3 is CASSQNTGDRYEQYF. In DNA form, the CDR3 reads TGCGCCAGCAGCCAAAACACAGGGGATCGTTACGAGCAGTACTTC.

This sequence joins TRBV5-5 and TRBJ2-7, with D uncertain. The germline CDR1 and CDR2 sequences are SGHKS and YYEKEE (reference sequence). With 4 bases removed from V and 5 bases from J, the gap between germline ends came to 22 bases. The CDR3 contains 16 residues. For the CDR3, the DNA is TGTGCCAGCAGCCGACGGCCTTGGCAGTCAGTTGACGAGCAGTACTTC. Encoded protein: CASSRRPWQSVDEQYF.

Concerning this clone itself: Compared with germline, one end of the junction differs, possibly owing to a read error. This chain joins TRBV6-6 and TRBJ2-1; 8 bases match TRBD2. This CDR3 region has 14 residues. Germline V lookup: CDR1 MNHNY, CDR2 SVGAGI (reference sequence). CDR3 protein: CASSYSGGVDEQFF. The CDR3 DNA is TGCGCCAGCAGTTACTCCGGGGGGGTAGATGAGCAGTTCTTC.

The chain couples TRBV29-1 to TRBJ1-2, with TRBD1 identical over 9 bases. The trim removed 5 bases at V and 4 bases at J, leaving 23 bases unmatched. The germline gives CDR1 SQVTM, CDR2 ANQGSEA. The length of the CDR3 is 19 residues. This CDR3 reads CSVSGAQQGAYREGYGYTF. CDR3 bases: TGCAGCGTTAGTGGGGCGCAACAGGGGGCCTACCGGGAGGGCTATGGCTACACCTTC. Together with reference TRBV29-1 and TRBJ1-2, the CDR3 gives the full variable domain: SAVISQKPSRDICQRGTSLTIQCQVDSQVTMMFWYRQQPGQSLTLIATANQGSEATYESGFVIDKFPISRPNLTFSTLTVSNMSPEDSSIYLCSVSGAQQGAYREGYGYTFGSGTRLTVV.

Turning to this clone: Other DNA sequences within the sample encode an identical CDR3. The chain has TRBV7-6 and TRBJ1-2; D possibly corresponds to TRBD1 (5 bases). Germline CDR1 and CDR2: SGHVS and FNYEAQ. The V end lost 0 bases, the J end lost 5 bases, and 13 bases lay between the germline ends. The CDR3 extends over 15 amino acids. The CDR3 protein is CASSLAGARGYGYTF. CDR3 coding DNA: TGTGCCAGCAGCTTAGCTGGGGCAAGAGGATATGGCTACACCTTC.

The V gene is TRBV27, the J gene TRBJ1-1; D remains unclear. CDR1 MNHEY and CDR2 SMNVEV come from the germline V gene (reference sequence). The V end was cut by 8 bases, the J end by 0 bases, with 13 bases between. This CDR3 is 14 amino acids long. As DNA, the CDR3 is TGTGCCAGCGGACGGGCGGGCATGAACACTGAAGCTTTCTTT. This sequence encodes CASGRAGMNTEAFF.

This clone was found a few times. CDR3 sequence reads: CASSATENSPLHF. The CDR3 coding sequence is TGTGCCAGCAGTGCGACCGAAAATTCACCCCTCCACTTT. The V gene is TRBV6-1, the J gene TRBJ1-6, with unresolved D. CDR1 MNHNS and CDR2 SASEGT come from the germline V gene. Trimming shortened V by 4 bases and J by 7 bases, and 8 bases separated the two germline ends. The CDR3 length is 13 residues.

The chain links TRBV19 to TRBJ1-2; D is undetermined. CDR3 size: 10 residues. Trimming took off 8 bases at V and 5 bases at J, with 6 bases between the two ends. Germline CDR1 LNHDA, CDR2 SQIVND (reference sequence). CDR3 coding DNA: TGTGCCAGTTGCGGATATGGCTACACCTTC. As protein: CASCGYGYTF.

The chain recombines TRBV6-1 with TRBJ2-5; 9 bases agree with TRBD1. CDR1 is MNHNS and CDR2 is SASEGT in the germline V gene. The length of the CDR3 is 15 residues. With V trimmed by 1 base and J by 5 bases, 5 bases remained unmatched. The CDR3 region has the DNA TGTGCCAGCAGTGAAGGGGACAGGGTAGGCGAGACCCAGTACTTC. Its translation is CASSEGDRVGETQYF.

V is TRBV5-1 and J is TRBJ1-2, with a possible D match to TRBD1 (6 bases). The CDR3 is made up of 15 amino acids. The V end was cut by 6 bases, the J end by 0 bases, with 15 bases between. Germline lookup yields CDR1 SGHRS and CDR2 YFSETQ. Here the CDR3 DNA reads TGCGCCAGCAAAAACGAGGGGGGAGCTAACTATGGCTACACCTTC. Its translation: CASKNEGGANYGYTF.

V gene TRBV4-1 combines with J gene TRBJ2-7; D is uncertain. CDR3 length equals 13 residues. The V gene's germline CDR1 is MGHRA and CDR2 YSYEKL. V was clipped by 1 base and J by 3 bases, with 7 bases between them. This CDR3 reads CASSQVAYYEQYF. The DNA for the CDR3 is TGCGCCAGCAGCCAAGTGGCGTACTACGAGCAGTACTTC.

V gene TRBV5-1 combines with J gene TRBJ2-1; 8 positions match TRBD2. The V gene's germline CDR1 is SGHRS and CDR2 YFSETQ. Unmatched junction bases numbered 4, after V lost 6 bases and J lost 2 bases. This CDR3 is built from 14 residues. As DNA, the CDR3 is TGCGCCAGCACCGAACTAGCGGCCTACAATGAGCAGTTCTTC. It encodes CASTELAAYNEQFF.

The CDR3, as DNA: TGTGCCAGCAGCTTAACGGAAGCGGGTTCGCAGACCCAGTACTTC. Translation gives CASSLTEAGSQTQYF. The J gene is TRBJ2-5, the V gene TRBV7-9; a weak D match, TRBD2 (6 bases). CDR3 length: 15 residues. Germline loops: CDR1 SEHNR, CDR2 FQNEAQ (reference sequence). Trimming removed 2 bases at V and 6 bases at J, with 16 bases between.

The rearrangement joins TRBV13 to TRBJ2-3, with TRBD2 matching 11 bases. Looked up from germline, CDR1 is PRHDT and CDR2 is FYEKMQ (reference sequence). Losses at the gene ends were 5 bases for V and 5 bases for J; bases not matched to a gene: 6. The length of the CDR3 is 15 residues. The CDR3: CASSPSGGRVDTQYF. In DNA form, the CDR3 reads TGTGCCAGCAGCCCTAGCGGGGGGCGGGTAGATACGCAGTATTTT.

The rearrangement uses TRBV6-1 and TRBJ2-6; D uncertain. The CDR3 runs 15 residues. Germline CDR1 is MNHNS and CDR2 is SASEGT. Trimming stripped 1 base from V and 0 bases from J, with 4 bases between. CDR3 sequence: CASSEDTSGANVLTF. DNA for the CDR3: TGTGCCAGCAGTGAAGACACCTCTGGGGCCAACGTCCTGACTTTC.

The sample holds one count of this clone. The V gene is TRBV6-6, the J gene TRBJ1-3; TRBD1 aligns across 10 bases. The V segment lost 5 bases and the J segment 2 bases; nucleotides outside the gene matches: 6. Germline V CDR1 and CDR2: MNHNY, SVGAGI (reference sequence). This CDR3 is 16 amino acids long. CDR3 sequence: CASSPWDRGAGNTIYF. As DNA, the CDR3 is TGTGCCAGCAGTCCCTGGGACAGGGGAGCTGGAAACACCATATATTTT.

The chain uses TRBV7-6 and TRBJ2-2; 15 bases line up with TRBD2. CDR1 and CDR2 from the germline V gene are SGHVS and FNYEAQ. The CDR3 runs to 17 residues. V shed 4 bases and J 7 bases; nucleotides not matched to a gene: 7. This chain's CDR3 is CASSSGLAGGLNGELFF. DNA for the CDR3: TGTGCCAGCAGCTCCGGACTAGCGGGAGGGCTGAACGGGGAGCTGTTTTTT.

This sequence joins TRBV6-5 and TRBJ2-7; D unresolved. The CDR3 covers 14 residues. V lost 5 bases and J 3 bases, leaving 14 bases between the germline ends. The germline gives CDR1 MNHEY, CDR2 SVGAGI. The CDR3: CASSAYSTGYEQYF. CDR3 coding DNA: TGTGCCAGCAGTGCATACTCTACCGGCTACGAGCAGTACTTC.

The gene calls are TRBV6-5 and TRBJ2-1; D ambiguous. V lost 0 bases, J lost 6 bases, and 9 bases lay in between. This CDR3 is 14 amino acids long. Per germline, CDR1 MNHEY and CDR2 SVGAGI. The CDR3 nucleotides read TGTGCCAGCAGTTACTCGAGGTCCAGCAATGAGCAGTTCTTC. This sequence encodes CASSYSRSSNEQFF.

The chain has TRBV7-9 and TRBJ1-5; 7 nucleotides align to TRBD1. The CDR3 sequence is 15 residues long. Germline assignment: CDR1 SEHNR and CDR2 FQNEAQ (reference sequence). The V segment lost 5 bases and the J segment 6 bases; nucleotides outside the gene matches: 10. The CDR3 sequence: CASSPTGVAGQPQHF. DNA for the CDR3: TGTGCCAGCAGCCCTACAGGGGTCGCAGGTCAGCCCCAGCATTTT.

V and J are TRBV4-1 and TRBJ1-6, with 9 bases fitting TRBD1. CDR1 and CDR2 from the germline V gene are MGHRA and YSYEKL. The CDR3 spans 20 residues. With 4 bases clipped from V and 0 bases from J, the junction kept 13 bases outside the gene matches. CDR3 loop: CASSLPGVQGARSYNSPLHF. The CDR3 region has the DNA TGCGCCAGCAGCCTCCCGGGGGTACAGGGGGCACGCTCCTATAATTCACCCCTCCACTTT.

V gene TRBV16 combines with J gene TRBJ2-2; D is unclear. Germline V lookup: CDR1 KGHSY, CDR2 FQNENV. Trimming stripped 6 bases from V and 4 bases from J, with 18 bases between. The CDR3 covers 16 residues. CDR3: CASSPVDGWSTGELFF. The CDR3 DNA sequence: TGTGCCAGCAGTCCTGTGGACGGGTGGAGCACCGGGGAGCTGTTTTTT.

The rearrangement uses TRBV28 and TRBJ1-2; D possibly corresponds to TRBD1 (6 bases). Per germline, CDR1 MDHEN and CDR2 SYDVKM. Trimming removed 2 bases at V and 8 bases at J, with 15 bases between. The CDR3 has 14 residues. The CDR3 nucleotides read TGTGCCAGCAGTTTAGCCCGGACAGTATGGGGCTACACCTTC. Translation: CASSLARTVWGYTF.

CDR3 in amino acids: CAWSVLSGGDEQYF. In nucleotides, the CDR3 is TGTGCCTGGAGTGTACTAAGCGGGGGAGACGAGCAGTACTTC. This chain connects TRBV30 to TRBJ2-7, with TRBD2 identical over 8 bases. CDR1 is GTSNPN, CDR2 SVGIG, per germline (reference sequence). The CDR3 covers 14 residues. The V and J ends lost 0 bases and 5 bases, in that order; junction bases with no gene match: 6. Full variable domain (outside the CDR3, taken from reference TRBV30 and TRBJ2-7): SQTIHQWPATLVQPVGSPLSLECTVEGTSNPNLYWYRQAAGRGLQLLFYSVGIGQISSEVPQNLSASRPQDRQFILSSKKLLLSDSGFYLCAWSVLSGGDEQYFGPGTRLTVT.

This clone came up a few times. The V and J genes are TRBV12-5 and TRBJ1-2; D gene ambiguous. This CDR3 has 11 amino acids. V lost 6 bases to trimming and J lost 8 bases, with 10 bases between them. Germline V gene sequence: CDR1 LGHNT, CDR2 FRNRAP. CDR3 DNA sequence: TGTGCTAGTGGCTCCTCCGGAGGCTACACCTTC. Its protein product is CASGSSGGYTF. The full variable domain, rest sourced from reference TRBV12-5 and TRBJ1-2, is DARVTQTPRHKVTEMGQEVTMRCQPILGHNTVFWYRQTMMQGLELLAYFRNRAPLDDSGMPKDRFSAEMPDATLATLKIQPSEPRDSAVYFCASGSSGGYTFGSGTRLTVV.

This sequence joins TRBV6-5 and TRBJ1-2; 8 nucleotides match TRBD1. The CDR3 has 14 residues. Trimming cost V 5 bases and J 3 bases; bases outside gene matches: 5. CDR1 MNHEY and CDR2 SVGAGI come from the germline V gene. Here the CDR3 DNA reads TGTGCCAGCAGTCCCCAGGGGGCTCACTATGGCTACACCTTC. Translation: CASSPQGAHYGYTF.

The chain is built from TRBV9 and TRBJ2-7, with 9 bases lining up with TRBD1. The V gene end was trimmed by 3 bases and the J gene end by 4 bases; junction bases not matched to a gene: 5. This CDR3 is built from 14 residues. Looked up from germline, CDR1 is SGDLS and CDR2 is YYNGEE. CDR3 region: CASSAWDREYEQYF. CDR3 coding DNA: TGTGCCAGCAGCGCCTGGGACAGGGAGTACGAGCAGTACTTC.